This T cell receptor (beta chain) was recorded in a study of blood T cell repertoires in COVID-19. Study as a whole: The United States, Italy and Spain supplied acute and convalescent COVID-19 samples. Sources were T cells, B-cell-depleted T cells, or PBMCs; the material itself was cDNA or gDNA.

Sequenced by immunoSEQ multiplex PCR; TCRdb stores in-frame clones only, minus some. The sample contains under 120,000 clones, roughly 81% of which appear only once. This clonotype was obtained from a human donor in a cohort sampled during active COVID-19. Sequencing input: peripheral blood.

CDR3 bases: TGTGCCAGCAGCTCCCAAGCGGCTAGCGGGGCAGGGGACATTCAGTACTTC. It encodes CASSSQAASGAGDIQYF. This sequence joins TRBV13 and TRBJ2-4; 9 nucleotides agree with TRBD2. CDR3 length: 17 residues. V lost 4 bases and J lost 8; bases outside the gene matches: 15. Germline assignment: CDR1 PRHDT and CDR2 FYEKMQ (reference sequence).